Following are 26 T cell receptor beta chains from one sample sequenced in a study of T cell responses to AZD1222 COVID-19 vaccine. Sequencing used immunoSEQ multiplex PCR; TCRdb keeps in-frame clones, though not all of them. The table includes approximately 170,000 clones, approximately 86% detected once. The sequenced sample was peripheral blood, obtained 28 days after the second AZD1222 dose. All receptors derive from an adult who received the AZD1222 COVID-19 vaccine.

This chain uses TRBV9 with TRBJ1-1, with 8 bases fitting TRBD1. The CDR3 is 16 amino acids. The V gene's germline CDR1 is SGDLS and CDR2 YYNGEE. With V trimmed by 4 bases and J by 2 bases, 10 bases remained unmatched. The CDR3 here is CASSLEPAGGNTEAFF. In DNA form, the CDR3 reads TGTGCCAGCAGCCTCGAGCCGGCAGGGGGCAACACTGAAGCTTTCTTT.

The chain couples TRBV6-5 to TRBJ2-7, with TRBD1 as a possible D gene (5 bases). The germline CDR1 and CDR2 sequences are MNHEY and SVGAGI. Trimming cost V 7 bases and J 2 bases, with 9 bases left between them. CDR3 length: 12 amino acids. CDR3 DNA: TGTGCCAGCACCCCAGGGCCCTACGAGCAGTACTTC. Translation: CASTPGPYEQYF.

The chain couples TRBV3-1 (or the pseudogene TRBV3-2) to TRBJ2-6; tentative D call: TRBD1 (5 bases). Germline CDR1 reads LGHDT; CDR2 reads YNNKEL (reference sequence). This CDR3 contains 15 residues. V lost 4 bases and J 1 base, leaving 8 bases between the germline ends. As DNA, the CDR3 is TGTGCCAGCAGCCCCACAGGTTCTGGGGCCAACGTCCTGACTTTC. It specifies CASSPTGSGANVLTF.

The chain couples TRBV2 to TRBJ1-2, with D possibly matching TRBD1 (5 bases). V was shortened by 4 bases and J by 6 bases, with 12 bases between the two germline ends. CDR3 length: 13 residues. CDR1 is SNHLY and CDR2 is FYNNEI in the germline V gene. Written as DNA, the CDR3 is TGTGCCAGCAGTGTCGGGGGGACGCATGGCTACACCTTC. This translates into CASSVGGTHGYTF.

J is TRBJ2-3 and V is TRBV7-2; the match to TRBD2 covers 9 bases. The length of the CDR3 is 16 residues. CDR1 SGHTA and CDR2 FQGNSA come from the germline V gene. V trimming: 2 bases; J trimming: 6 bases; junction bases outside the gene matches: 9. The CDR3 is CASSLWASGEADTQYF. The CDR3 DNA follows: TGTGCCAGCAGCTTATGGGCTAGCGGGGAGGCGGATACGCAGTATTTT.

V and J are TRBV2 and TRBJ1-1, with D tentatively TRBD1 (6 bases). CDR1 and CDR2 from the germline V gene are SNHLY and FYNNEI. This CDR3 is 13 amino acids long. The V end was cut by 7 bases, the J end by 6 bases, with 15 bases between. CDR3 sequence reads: CASTRDNRAEAFF. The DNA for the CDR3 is TGTGCCAGCACCCGGGACAATAGGGCTGAAGCTTTCTTT. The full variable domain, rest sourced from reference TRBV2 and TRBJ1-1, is EPEVTQTPSHQVTQMGQEVILRCVPISNHLYFYWYRQILGQKVEFLVSFYNNEISEKSEIFDDQFSVERPDGSNFTLKIRSTKLEDSAMYFCASTRDNRAEAFFGQGTRLTVV.

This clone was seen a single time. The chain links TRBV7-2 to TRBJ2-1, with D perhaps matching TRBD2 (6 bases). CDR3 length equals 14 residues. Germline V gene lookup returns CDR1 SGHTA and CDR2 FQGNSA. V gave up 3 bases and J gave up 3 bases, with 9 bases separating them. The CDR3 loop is CASSLGGRYNEQFF. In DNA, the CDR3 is TGTGCCAGCAGCTTGGGGGGACGCTACAATGAGCAGTTCTTC.

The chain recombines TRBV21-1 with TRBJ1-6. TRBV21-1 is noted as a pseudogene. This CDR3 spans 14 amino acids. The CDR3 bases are TGTGCCAGCATCGGGACTCTCTTATTTTCACCCCTCCACTTT. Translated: CASIGTLLFSPLHF.

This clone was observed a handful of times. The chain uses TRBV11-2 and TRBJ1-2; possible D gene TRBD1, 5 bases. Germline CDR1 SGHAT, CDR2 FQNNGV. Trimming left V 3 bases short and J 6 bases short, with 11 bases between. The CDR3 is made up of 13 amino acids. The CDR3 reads CASSLGGGNGYTF. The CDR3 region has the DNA TGTGCCAGCAGCTTGGGGGGAGGCAATGGCTACACCTTC.

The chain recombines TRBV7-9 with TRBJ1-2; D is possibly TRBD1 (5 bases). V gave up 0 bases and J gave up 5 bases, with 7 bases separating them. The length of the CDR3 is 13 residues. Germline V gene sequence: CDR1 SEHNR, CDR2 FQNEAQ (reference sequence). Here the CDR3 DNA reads TGTGCCAGCAGCTTAGCCGGGGCGTATGGCTACACCTTC. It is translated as CASSLAGAYGYTF. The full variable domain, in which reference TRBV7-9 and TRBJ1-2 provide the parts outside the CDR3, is DTGVSQNPRHKITKRGQNVTFRCDPISEHNRLYWYRQTLGQGPEFLTYFQNEAQLEKSRLLSDRFSAERPKGSFSTLEIQRTEQGDSAMYLCASSLAGAYGYTFGSGTRLTVV.

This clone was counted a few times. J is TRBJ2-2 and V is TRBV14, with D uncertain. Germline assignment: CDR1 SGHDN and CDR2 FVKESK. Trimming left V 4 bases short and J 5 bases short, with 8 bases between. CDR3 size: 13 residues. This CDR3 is CASSRLRTGELFF. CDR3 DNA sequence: TGTGCCAGCAGCCGTTTACGGACCGGGGAGCTGTTTTTT.

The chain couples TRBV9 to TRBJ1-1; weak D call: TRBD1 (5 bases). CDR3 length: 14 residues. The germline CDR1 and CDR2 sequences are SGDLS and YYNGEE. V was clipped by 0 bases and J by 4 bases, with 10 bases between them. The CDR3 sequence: CASSVDGGGTEAFF. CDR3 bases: TGTGCCAGCAGCGTAGACGGGGGAGGCACTGAAGCTTTCTTT.

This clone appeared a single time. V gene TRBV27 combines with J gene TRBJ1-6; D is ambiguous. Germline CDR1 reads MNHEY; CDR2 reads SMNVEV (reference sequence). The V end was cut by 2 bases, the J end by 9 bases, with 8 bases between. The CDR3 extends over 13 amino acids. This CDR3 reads CASSLSQSSPLHF. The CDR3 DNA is TGTGCCAGCAGTTTAAGTCAGTCTTCACCCCTCCACTTT.

CDR3 region: CSVEGLDYGYTF. The DNA for the CDR3 is TGCAGCGTTGAAGGGTTGGACTATGGCTACACCTTC. The rearrangement links TRBV29-1 to TRBJ1-2; D is ambiguous. The CDR3 length is 12 residues. V was clipped by 1 base and J by 3 bases, with 6 bases between them. CDR1 is SQVTM, CDR2 ANQGSEA, per germline.

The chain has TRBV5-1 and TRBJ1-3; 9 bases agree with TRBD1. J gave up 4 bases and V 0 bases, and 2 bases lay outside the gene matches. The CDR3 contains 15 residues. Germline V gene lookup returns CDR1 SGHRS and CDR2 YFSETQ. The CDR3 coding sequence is TGCGCCAGCAGCTTGGGGACAGGGGCCGGAAACACCATATATTTT. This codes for CASSLGTGAGNTIYF.

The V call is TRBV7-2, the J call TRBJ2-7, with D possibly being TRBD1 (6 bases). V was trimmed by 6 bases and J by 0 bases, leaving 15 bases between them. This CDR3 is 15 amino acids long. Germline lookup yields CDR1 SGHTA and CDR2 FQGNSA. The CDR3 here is CASSTTGMSSYEQYF. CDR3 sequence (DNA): TGTGCCAGCAGTACCACAGGGATGAGCTCCTACGAGCAGTACTTC.

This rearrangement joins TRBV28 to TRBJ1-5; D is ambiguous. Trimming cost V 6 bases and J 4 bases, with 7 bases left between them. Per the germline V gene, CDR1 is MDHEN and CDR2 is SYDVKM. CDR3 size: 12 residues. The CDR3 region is CASRITNQPQHF. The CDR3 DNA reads TGTGCCAGCAGAATAACTAATCAGCCCCAGCATTTT. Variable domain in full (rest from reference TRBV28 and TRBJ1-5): DVKVTQSSRYLVKRTGEKVFLECVQDMDHENMFWYRQDPGLGLRLIYFSYDVKMKEKGDIPEGYSVSREKKERFSLILESASTNQTSMYLCASRITNQPQHFGDGTRLSIL.

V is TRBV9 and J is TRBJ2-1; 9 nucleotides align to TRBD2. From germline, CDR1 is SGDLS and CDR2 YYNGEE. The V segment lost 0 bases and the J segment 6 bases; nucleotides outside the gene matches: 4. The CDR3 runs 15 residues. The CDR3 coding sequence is TGTGCCAGCAGCGTAGGTGGCGGGGGGGCCAATGAGCAGTTCTTC. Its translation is CASSVGGGGANEQFF.

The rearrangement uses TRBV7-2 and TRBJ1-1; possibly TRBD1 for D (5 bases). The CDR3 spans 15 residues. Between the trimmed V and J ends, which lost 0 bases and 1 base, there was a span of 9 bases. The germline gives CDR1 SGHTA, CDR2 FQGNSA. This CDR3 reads CASSLAGGRNTEAFF. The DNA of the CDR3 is TGTGCCAGCAGCTTAGCGGGGGGGAGGAACACTGAAGCTTTCTTT. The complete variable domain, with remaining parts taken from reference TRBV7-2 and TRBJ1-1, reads GAGVSQSPSNKVTEKGKDVELRCDPISGHTALYWYRQSLGQGLEFLIYFQGNSAPDKSGLPSDRFSAERTGGSVSTLTIQRTQQEDSAVYLCASSLAGGRNTEAFFGQGTRLTVV.

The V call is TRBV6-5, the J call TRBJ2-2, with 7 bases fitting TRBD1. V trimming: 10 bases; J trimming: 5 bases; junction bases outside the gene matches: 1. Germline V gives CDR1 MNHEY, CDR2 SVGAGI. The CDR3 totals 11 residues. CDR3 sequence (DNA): TGTGCCACAGGGGGTACCGGGGAGCTGTTTTTT. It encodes CATGGTGELFF.

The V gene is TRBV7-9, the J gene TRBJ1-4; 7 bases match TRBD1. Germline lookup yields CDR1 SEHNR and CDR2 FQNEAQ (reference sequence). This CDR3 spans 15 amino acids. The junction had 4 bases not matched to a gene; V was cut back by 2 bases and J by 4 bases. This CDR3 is CASSLYGTDNEKLFF. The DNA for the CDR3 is TGTGCCAGCAGCTTATACGGGACAGATAATGAAAAACTGTTTTTT.

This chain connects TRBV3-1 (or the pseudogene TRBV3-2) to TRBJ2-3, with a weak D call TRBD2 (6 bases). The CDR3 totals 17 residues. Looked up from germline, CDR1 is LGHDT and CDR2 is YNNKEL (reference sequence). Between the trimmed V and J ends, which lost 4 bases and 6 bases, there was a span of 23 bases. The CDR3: CASSRPRDGGNLDTQYF. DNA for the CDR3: TGTGCCAGCAGCCGCCCGAGGGACGGGGGTAATTTGGATACGCAGTATTTT.

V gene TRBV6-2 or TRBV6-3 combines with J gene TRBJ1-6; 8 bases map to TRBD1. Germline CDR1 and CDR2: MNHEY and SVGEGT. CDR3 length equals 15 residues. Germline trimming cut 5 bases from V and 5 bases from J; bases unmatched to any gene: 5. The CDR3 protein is CASSAGQVDNSPLHF. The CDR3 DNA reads TGTGCCAGCAGTGCGGGACAGGTTGATAATTCACCCCTCCACTTT.

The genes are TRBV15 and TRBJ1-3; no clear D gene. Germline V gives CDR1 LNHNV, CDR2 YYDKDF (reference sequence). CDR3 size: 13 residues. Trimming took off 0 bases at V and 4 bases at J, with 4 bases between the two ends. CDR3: CATSRDKGNTIYF. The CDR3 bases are TGTGCCACCAGCAGAGATAAGGGAAACACCATATATTTT.

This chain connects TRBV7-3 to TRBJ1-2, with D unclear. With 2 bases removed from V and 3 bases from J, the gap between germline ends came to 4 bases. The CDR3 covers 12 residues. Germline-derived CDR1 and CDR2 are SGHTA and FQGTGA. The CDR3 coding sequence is TGTGCCAGCAGCTTAGGTGACTATGGCTACACCTTC. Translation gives CASSLGDYGYTF. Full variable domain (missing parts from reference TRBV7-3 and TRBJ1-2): GAGVSQTPSNKVTEKGKYVELRCDPISGHTALYWYRQSLGQGPEFLIYFQGTGAADDSGLPNDRFFAVRPEGSVSTLKIQRTERGDSAVYLCASSLGDYGYTFGSGTRLTVV.

The CDR3 sequence is CASIGTGDYEQYF. CDR3 sequence (DNA): TGTGCCAGTATAGGGACAGGGGATTACGAGCAGTACTTC. J is TRBJ2-7 and V is TRBV19; 10 positions agree with TRBD1. From germline, CDR1 is LNHDA and CDR2 SQIVND (reference sequence). With V trimmed by 7 bases and J by 4 bases, 4 bases remained unmatched. The CDR3 sequence is 13 residues long.